One and the same sample provided the 31 T cell receptor beta chains below, sequenced in a study of T cells in localized non-small cell lung cancer. Profiling relied on immunoSEQ multiplex PCR, and the TCRdb table lists in-frame clones only, not all of them. The sample has 100,000 or so clones, roughly 91% seen once. Sequencing used PBMCs, obtained before any cancer treatment. The source of these receptors is a woman aged 40 to 75 with stage II squamous cell lung carcinoma.

For the CDR3, the DNA is TGCGCCAGCAAGCGGGATCTCTTATACGAGCAGTACTTC. Its translation: CASKRDLLYEQYF. The J gene is TRBJ2-7, the V gene TRBV5-1; 7 nucleotides match TRBD2. Germline V gene lookup returns CDR1 SGHRS and CDR2 YFSETQ. The ends lost 6 bases at V and 4 bases at J; junction bases unmatched: 7. The CDR3 is made up of 13 amino acids. The whole variable domain, filled in from reference TRBV5-1 and TRBJ2-7, reads KAGVTQTPRYLIKTRGQQVTLSCSPISGHRSVSWYQQTPGQGLQFLFEYFSETQRNKGNFPGRFSGRQFSNSRSEMNVSTLELGDSALYLCASKRDLLYEQYFGPGTRLTVT.

DNA for the CDR3: TGTGCCAGCAGCGCCTTTAGTTCCGGGTCCTATGGCTACACCTTC. The encoded protein is CASSAFSSGSYGYTF. The J gene is TRBJ1-2, the V gene TRBV11-2, with D unresolved. This CDR3 has 15 amino acids. The germline CDR1 and CDR2 sequences are SGHAT and FQNNGV. V gave up 5 bases and J gave up 4 bases, with 17 bases separating them. Filled out from reference TRBV11-2 and TRBJ1-2, the complete variable domain reads EAGVAQSPRYKIIEKRQSVAFWCNPISGHATLYWYQQILGQGPKLLIQFQNNGVVDDSQLPKDRFSAERLKGVDSTLKIQPAKLEDSAVYLCASSAFSSGSYGYTFGSGTRLTVV.

J is TRBJ1-2 and V is TRBV5-1, with 8 bases lining up with TRBD1. J was trimmed by 4 bases and V by 3 bases; bases with no gene match: 5. The CDR3 contains 14 residues. Per the germline V gene, CDR1 is SGHRS and CDR2 is YFSETQ. As DNA, the CDR3 is TGCGCCAGCAGCTGGACAGGGAGTGGCTATGGCTACACCTTC. As protein: CASSWTGSGYGYTF.

This clone was seen a single time. The V call is TRBV28, the J call TRBJ2-2, with a weak D call TRBD2 (7 bases). Per the germline V gene, CDR1 is MDHEN and CDR2 is SYDVKM. The CDR3 totals 15 residues. V dropped 3 bases and J dropped 2 bases, with 10 bases sitting between them. CDR3: CASSFTGGNTGELFF. In DNA, the CDR3 is TGTGCCAGCAGTTTTACGGGGGGCAACACCGGGGAGCTGTTTTTT.

The chain combines TRBV5-6 with TRBJ2-1; D not resolved. Germline-derived CDR1 and CDR2 are SGHDT and YYEEEE. The CDR3 consists of 13 residues. Trimming left V 4 bases short and J 2 bases short, with 7 bases between. Written as DNA, the CDR3 is TGTGCCAGCAGCCCCGGCACCTACAATGAGCAGTTCTTC. Its translation: CASSPGTYNEQFF. The full variable domain, completed using reference TRBV5-6 and TRBJ2-1, is DAGVTQSPTHLIKTRGQQVTLRCSPKSGHDTVSWYQQALGQGPQFIFQYYEEEERQRGNFPDRFSGHQFPNYSSELNVNALLLGDSALYLCASSPGTYNEQFFGPGTRLTVL.

The rearrangement uses TRBV15 and TRBJ1-2, with 10 positions matching TRBD1. In germline, CDR1 is LNHNV, CDR2 YYDKDF (reference sequence). This CDR3 is built from 19 residues. V lost 0 bases to trimming and J lost 6 bases; unmatched junction nucleotides: 16. The CDR3 bases are TGTGCCACCAGCAGAGAATGGAGGCCCCCGGGACAGGGGTTGCATGGCTACACCTTC. This gives the protein CATSREWRPPGQGLHGYTF.

This chain joins TRBV19 and TRBJ1-5; no firm D call. There are 14 residues in the CDR3. CDR1 LNHDA and CDR2 SQIVND come from the germline V gene (reference sequence). Trimming took 6 bases from V and 7 from J, leaving 16 bases between them. CDR3 nucleotide sequence: TGTGCCAGTAGGATTACAGAGCCTGGGCAGCCCCAGCATTTT. Amino acids: CASRITEPGQPQHF.

This chain links TRBV4-1 with TRBJ2-5, with TRBD1 matching over 7 bases. Germline V lookup: CDR1 MGHRA, CDR2 YSYEKL. V trimming: 3 bases; J trimming: 2 bases; junction bases outside the gene matches: 12. CDR3 length equals 17 residues. The DNA of the CDR3 is TGCGCCAGCAGCCAGACACCGGGACAGAGTGGACAAGAGACCCAGTACTTC. The encoded protein is CASSQTPGQSGQETQYF.

The chain carries TRBV29-1 and TRBJ2-1; 7 bases are shared with TRBD1. The germline gives CDR1 SQVTM, CDR2 ANQGSEA. Trimming took 5 bases from V and 4 from J; bases not matched to a gene: 5. The CDR3 spans 13 residues. CDR3 in amino acids: CSVRAGGYNEQFF. CDR3 sequence (DNA): TGCAGCGTTAGGGCAGGGGGTTACAATGAGCAGTTCTTC.

The V and J genes are TRBV14 and TRBJ1-6; TRBD1 is a possible D gene (6 bases). Germline V gives CDR1 SGHDN, CDR2 FVKESK. The length of the CDR3 is 17 residues. Trimming pared 6 bases from V and 0 bases from J, leaving 15 bases between. In DNA, the CDR3 is TGTGCCAGCAGACAAAAGATGGACAGCTCCTATAATTCACCCCTCCACTTT. This translates into CASRQKMDSSYNSPLHF.

This chain links TRBV29-1 with TRBJ1-1; D gene uncertain. This CDR3 has 12 amino acids. V was trimmed by 7 bases and J by 1 base, leaving 10 bases between them. CDR1 and CDR2 (germline): SQVTM, ANQGSEA. CDR3 sequence reads: CSGSFRNTEAFF. CDR3 nucleotide sequence: TGCAGCGGGTCCTTTAGGAACACTGAAGCTTTCTTT.

The V call is TRBV28, the J call TRBJ2-1; D not resolved. Germline CDR1 MDHEN, CDR2 SYDVKM. The germline V and J ends were trimmed by 5 bases and 6 bases, with 17 bases remaining between them. This CDR3 region has 15 residues. This CDR3 reads CASSPPRPQLNEQFF. CDR3 coding DNA: TGTGCCAGCAGTCCGCCCCGTCCCCAGCTCAATGAGCAGTTCTTC. Full variable domain (outside the CDR3, taken from reference TRBV28 and TRBJ2-1): DVKVTQSSRYLVKRTGEKVFLECVQDMDHENMFWYRQDPGLGLRLIYFSYDVKMKEKGDIPEGYSVSREKKERFSLILESASTNQTSMYLCASSPPRPQLNEQFFGPGTRLTVL.

This chain links TRBV19 with TRBJ2-7; 10 bases are a match to TRBD1. Germline-derived CDR1 and CDR2 are LNHDA and SQIVND (reference sequence). The trim removed 5 bases at V and 3 bases at J, leaving 4 bases unmatched. The CDR3 contains 14 residues. CDR3 nucleotide sequence: TGTGCCAGTAGTCGGGGACAGGGGAGCTACGAGCAGTACTTC. It codes for CASSRGQGSYEQYF. Looking up the rest from reference TRBV19 and TRBJ2-7 gives the full variable domain: DGGITQSPKYLFRKEGQNVTLSCEQNLNHDAMYWYRQDPGQGLRLIYYSQIVNDFQKGDIAEGYSVSREKKESFPLTVTSAQKNPTAFYLCASSRGQGSYEQYFGPGTRLTVT.

The rearrangement links TRBV5-4 to TRBJ1-2; tentative D call: TRBD1 (5 bases). The germline V gene has CDR1 SGHNT and CDR2 YYREEE (reference sequence). V was clipped by 0 bases and J by 6 bases, with 12 bases between them. This CDR3 has 14 residues. Written as DNA, the CDR3 is TGTGCCAGCAGCTTGGTGCAGGGAGTGGATGGCTACACCTTC. The encoded protein is CASSLVQGVDGYTF.

This rearrangement joins TRBV29-1 to TRBJ1-5; D is undetermined. CDR3 length: 11 amino acids. CDR1 and CDR2 from the germline V gene are SQVTM and ANQGSEA. The ends were cut back, 2 bases at V and 7 bases at J, with 6 bases in the middle. The CDR3 region is CSVELTQPQHF. The CDR3 DNA reads TGCAGCGTTGAACTCACCCAGCCCCAGCATTTT.

The genes are TRBV7-8 and TRBJ1-4; D gene unclear. CDR1 is SGHVS, CDR2 FQNEAQ, per germline. The CDR3 runs 13 residues. Between the trimmed V and J ends, which lost 2 bases and 8 bases, there was a span of 9 bases. The CDR3 loop reads CASSLRRGEKLFF. For the CDR3, the DNA is TGTGCCAGCAGCTTACGTCGCGGGGAAAAACTGTTTTTT.

CDR3 sequence: CSASLMSGYTF. The CDR3 bases are TGCAGTGCTAGCCTGATGAGTGGCTACACCTTC. The rearrangement joins TRBV20-1 to TRBJ1-2, with no clear D. Trimming left V 3 bases short and J 7 bases short, with 9 bases between. CDR1 and CDR2 from the germline V gene are DFQATT and SNEGSKA (reference sequence). The CDR3 sequence is 11 residues long.

The chain uses TRBV4-1 and TRBJ2-6; D gene ambiguous. The CDR3 has 16 residues. The germline V gene has CDR1 MGHRA and CDR2 YSYEKL. Trimming shortened V by 4 bases and J by 0 bases, and 10 bases separated the two germline ends. The CDR3 coding sequence is TGCGCCAGCAGCCCCGCGCAGAGCTCTGGGGCCAACGTCCTGACTTTC. Translated, it gives CASSPAQSSGANVLTF.

V is TRBV5-1 and J is TRBJ1-2; possibly TRBD1 for D (5 bases). There are 13 residues in the CDR3. Germline CDR1 SGHRS, CDR2 YFSETQ. V gave up 1 base and J gave up 6 bases, with 10 bases separating them. In nucleotides, the CDR3 is TGCGCCAGCAGCTTGCGACAGAGCGATGGCTACACCTTC. It specifies CASSLRQSDGYTF.

This sequence joins TRBV30 and TRBJ2-7, with a tentative D call TRBD1 (5 bases). CDR3 length equals 14 residues. In germline, CDR1 is GTSNPN, CDR2 SVGIG (reference sequence). Trimming left V 3 bases short and J 4 bases short, with 16 bases between. The CDR3 DNA is TGTGCCTGGAGCGACAAGGGGAATTTATACGAGCAGTACTTC. Protein sequence: CAWSDKGNLYEQYF.

This rearrangement joins TRBV30 to TRBJ2-1, with no clear D. Looked up from germline, CDR1 is GTSNPN and CDR2 is SVGIG (reference sequence). Trimming took 2 bases from V and 0 from J, leaving 5 bases between them. The CDR3 loop spans 13 amino acids. The CDR3 protein is CAWSRDSYNEQFF. The CDR3 region has the DNA TGTGCCTGGAGTAGGGACTCCTACAATGAGCAGTTCTTC.

V usage is TRBV19 and J usage is TRBJ1-2; D possibly corresponds to TRBD1 (5 bases). CDR1 and CDR2 (germline): LNHDA, SQIVND (reference sequence). The CDR3 covers 12 residues. Trimming shortened V by 6 bases and J by 7 bases, and 12 bases separated the two germline ends. The CDR3 region is CASRGQFGGYTF. CDR3 DNA: TGTGCCAGTAGGGGGCAATTCGGTGGCTACACCTTC. The whole variable domain, filled in from reference TRBV19 and TRBJ1-2, reads DGGITQSPKYLFRKEGQNVTLSCEQNLNHDAMYWYRQDPGQGLRLIYYSQIVNDFQKGDIAEGYSVSREKKESFPLTVTSAQKNPTAFYLCASRGQFGGYTFGSGTRLTVV.

The chain uses TRBV19 and TRBJ1-1, with D possibly TRBD1 on 6 matching bases. Trimming removed 4 bases from V and 1 base from J, with 10 bases in between. CDR3 size: 14 residues. CDR1 is LNHDA, CDR2 SQIVND, per germline (reference sequence). In DNA form, the CDR3 reads TGTGCCAGTAGTAGGGGGCTAGAGAACACTGAAGCTTTCTTT. It encodes CASSRGLENTEAFF. Drawing the rest from reference TRBV19 and TRBJ1-1, the complete variable domain is DGGITQSPKYLFRKEGQNVTLSCEQNLNHDAMYWYRQDPGQGLRLIYYSQIVNDFQKGDIAEGYSVSREKKESFPLTVTSAQKNPTAFYLCASSRGLENTEAFFGQGTRLTVV.

The chain links TRBV5-1 to TRBJ1-3; possible D gene TRBD1, 5 bases. V dropped 1 base and J dropped 3 bases, with 8 bases sitting between them. This CDR3 has 14 residues. Germline CDR1 is SGHRS and CDR2 is YFSETQ. The CDR3 protein is CASSLNTGGNTIYF. The CDR3 coding sequence is TGCGCCAGCAGCTTGAATACAGGTGGAAACACCATATATTTT.

This clone was observed a few times. The chain employs TRBV4-1 and TRBJ1-6; D not certain. Trimming stripped 8 bases from V and 13 bases from J, with 9 bases between. CDR3 length: 10 residues. The germline gives CDR1 MGHRA, CDR2 YSYEKL. CDR3: CASGFFPLHF. The CDR3, as DNA: TGCGCCAGCGGTTTCTTCCCCCTCCACTTT.

This clone was found once. V usage is TRBV19 and J usage is TRBJ1-1, with 8 bases identical to TRBD1. The CDR3 contains 15 residues. Germline V lookup: CDR1 LNHDA, CDR2 SQIVND (reference sequence). J was trimmed by 2 bases and V by 3 bases; bases with no gene match: 5. DNA for the CDR3: TGTGCCAGTAGTATCCAAGGACAGGGTAACACTGAAGCTTTCTTT. Residues: CASSIQGQGNTEAFF.

The chain links TRBV5-4 to TRBJ2-1, with a possible D match to TRBD1 (6 bases). Germline loops: CDR1 SGHNT, CDR2 YYREEE (reference sequence). The CDR3 has 17 residues. Trimming stripped 1 base from V and 3 bases from J, with 17 bases between. CDR3 in DNA: TGTGCCAGCAGCTTGTTTTTTGGGGGCTCCTACTACAATGAGCAGTTCTTC. Protein sequence: CASSLFFGGSYYNEQFF.

CDR3 protein: CASSYGTGKLFF. DNA of the CDR3: TGTGCCAGCAGTTACGGGACAGGGAAACTGTTTTTT. The chain employs TRBV6-5 and TRBJ1-4, with 9 positions matching TRBD1. Trimming took 2 bases from V and 11 from J; bases not matched to a gene: 0. In germline, CDR1 is MNHEY, CDR2 SVGAGI. The CDR3 totals 12 residues.

This clone has a single count. The CDR3 DNA reads as TGCGCCAGCAGCTTGGAAGTAGGGGGAACAAACACTGAAGCTTTCTTT. Translated: CASSLEVGGTNTEAFF. This chain links TRBV5-1 with TRBJ1-1; D is perhaps TRBD1 (6 bases). CDR3 size: 16 residues. V shed 0 bases and J shed 2 bases, with 14 bases lying between them. Germline CDR1 reads SGHRS; CDR2 reads YFSETQ. Full variable domain (missing parts from reference TRBV5-1 and TRBJ1-1): KAGVTQTPRYLIKTRGQQVTLSCSPISGHRSVSWYQQTPGQGLQFLFEYFSETQRNKGNFPGRFSGRQFSNSRSEMNVSTLELGDSALYLCASSLEVGGTNTEAFFGQGTRLTVV.

The V gene is TRBV2, the J gene TRBJ2-7; 10 bases are shared with TRBD1. The CDR3 spans 16 residues. V shed 6 bases, J shed 1 base, and the junction held 9 bases outside the gene matches. Germline V CDR1 and CDR2: SNHLY, FYNNEI. CDR3 sequence (DNA): TGTGCCAGCAGAGAGTGGACAGGGGGAAAATCCTACGAGCAGTACTTC. Its translation is CASREWTGGKSYEQYF.

The chain employs TRBV6-5 and TRBJ1-5, with D unclear. V was pared by 2 bases and J by 5 bases, with 7 bases between. Germline CDR1 reads MNHEY; CDR2 reads SVGAGI. The CDR3 is 13 residues long. The CDR3 reads CASSYRVHQPQHF. The CDR3 coding sequence is TGTGCCAGCAGTTACCGCGTCCATCAGCCCCAGCATTTT.